This record concerns one TCR beta chain sequence. V lost 10 bases, J lost 6 bases, and 7 bases stayed unmatched. The CDR3 is 13 residues long. Germline CDR1 reads SNHLY; CDR2 reads FYNNEI. The sample comes from a study of blood T cell repertoires in COVID-19. Turning to the study itself: Specimens from acute and convalescent COVID-19 originated in the United States, Italy and Spain. Sources were T cells, B-cell-depleted T cells, or PBMCs; the material itself was cDNA or gDNA.

Original processing methods: Amplification from reference gene primers served as the basis for estimated nucleated cell counts. The data were produced by immunoSEQ multiplex PCR, yet TCRdb's version contains in-frame clones alone and is incomplete. The DNA was the basis for D and trimming; V, J and clone size are from that table. Here the sample spans some 300,000 clones, 75% to 90% being singletons. What was sequenced was peripheral blood. The chain combines TRBV2 with TRBJ2-3, with TRBD1 matching over 10 bases. The source is a man aged 18 to 30 with active or convalescent COVID-19. CDR3 in DNA: TGTGCCACCAAGGGGACAGGGGACGATACGCAGTATTTT. The encoded protein is CATKGTGDDTQYF.